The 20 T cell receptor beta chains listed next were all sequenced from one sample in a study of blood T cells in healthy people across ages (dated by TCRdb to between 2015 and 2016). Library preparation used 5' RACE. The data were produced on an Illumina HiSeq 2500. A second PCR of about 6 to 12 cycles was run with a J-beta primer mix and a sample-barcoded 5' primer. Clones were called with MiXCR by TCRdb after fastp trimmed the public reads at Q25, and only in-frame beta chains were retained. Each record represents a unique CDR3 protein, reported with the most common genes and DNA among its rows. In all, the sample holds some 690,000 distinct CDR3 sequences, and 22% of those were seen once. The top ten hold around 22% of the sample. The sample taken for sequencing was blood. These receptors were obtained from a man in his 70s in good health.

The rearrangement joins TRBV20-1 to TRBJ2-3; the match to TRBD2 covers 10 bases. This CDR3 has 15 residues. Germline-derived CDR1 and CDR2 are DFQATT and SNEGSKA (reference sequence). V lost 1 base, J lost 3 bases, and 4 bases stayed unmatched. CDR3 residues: CSARAQRGGTDTQYF. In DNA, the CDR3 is TGCAGTGCTAGAGCTCAGCGGGGGGGGACAGATACGCAGTATTTT.

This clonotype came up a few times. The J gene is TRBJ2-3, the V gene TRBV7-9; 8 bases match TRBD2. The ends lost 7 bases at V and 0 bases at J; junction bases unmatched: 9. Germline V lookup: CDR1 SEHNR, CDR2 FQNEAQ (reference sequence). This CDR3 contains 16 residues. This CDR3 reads CASTPRLALSTDTQYF. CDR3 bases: TGTGCCAGCACGCCGAGACTAGCGCTAAGCACAGATACGCAGTATTTT.

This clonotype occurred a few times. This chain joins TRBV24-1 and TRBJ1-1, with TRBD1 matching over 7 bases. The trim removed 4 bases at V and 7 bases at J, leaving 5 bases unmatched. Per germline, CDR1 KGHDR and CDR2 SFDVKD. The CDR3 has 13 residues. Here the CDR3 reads CATSDGGTDEAFF. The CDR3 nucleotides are TGTGCCACCAGTGACGGGGGGACAGATGAAGCTTTCTTT.

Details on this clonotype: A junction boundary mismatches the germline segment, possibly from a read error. The CDR3 loop reads CAGSPRGVRHEQFF. The CDR3 region has the DNA TGTGCCGGCAGCCCTAGGGGGGTCCGGCATGAGCAGTTCTTC. This rearrangement joins TRBV7-2 to TRBJ2-5; perhaps D is TRBD1 or TRBD2 (6 bases each). The DNA end is more similar to TRBJ2-1, so the J call may be wrong. Germline values: CDR1 SGHTA, CDR2 FQGNSA. CDR3 length: 14 amino acids.

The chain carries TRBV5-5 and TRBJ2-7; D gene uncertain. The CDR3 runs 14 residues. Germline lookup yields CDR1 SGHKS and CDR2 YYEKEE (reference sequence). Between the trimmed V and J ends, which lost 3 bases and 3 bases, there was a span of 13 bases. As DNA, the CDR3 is TGTGCCAGCAGCTCCTCTGGACCTATCTACGAGCAGTACGTC. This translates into CASSSSGPIYEQYV.

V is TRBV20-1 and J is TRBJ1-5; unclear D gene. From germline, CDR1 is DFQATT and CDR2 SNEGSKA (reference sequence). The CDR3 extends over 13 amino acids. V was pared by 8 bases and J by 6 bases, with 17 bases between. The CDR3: CSSLTQAGQPQHF. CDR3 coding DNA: TGCAGTAGCCTCACCCAGGCAGGTCAGCCCCAGCATTTT.

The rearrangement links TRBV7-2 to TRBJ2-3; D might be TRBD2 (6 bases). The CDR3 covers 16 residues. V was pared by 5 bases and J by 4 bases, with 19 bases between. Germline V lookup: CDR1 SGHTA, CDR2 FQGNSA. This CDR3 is CASSPGRRGLADTQYF. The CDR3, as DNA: TGTGCCAGCAGCCCGGGACGGCGGGGACTCGCAGATACGCAGTATTTT. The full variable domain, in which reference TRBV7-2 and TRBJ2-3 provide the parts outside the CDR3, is GAGVSQSPSNKVTEKGKDVELRCDPISGHTALYWYRQSLGQGLEFLIYFQGNSAPDKSGLPSDRFSAERTGGSVSTLTIQRTQQEDSAVYLCASSPGRRGLADTQYFGPGTRLTVL.

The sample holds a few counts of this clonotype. The CDR3 spells CASRGPGVGAFF. CDR3 sequence (DNA): TGTGCCAGCAGGGGGCCCGGGGTCGGGGCTTTCTTT. The J gene is TRBJ1-1, the V gene TRBV12-3 or TRBV12-4, with a possible D match to TRBD1 (5 bases). There are 12 residues in the CDR3. V lost 6 bases and J lost 11, with 16 bases in between.

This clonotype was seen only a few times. The CDR3 protein is CASSLVQGASSYEQYF. The CDR3 DNA is TGTGCCAGCAGTTTAGTTCAGGGGGCAAGCTCCTACGAGCAGTACTTC. The V gene is TRBV12-3 or TRBV12-4, the J gene TRBJ2-7; 8 nucleotides align to TRBD1. With 1 base clipped from V and 0 bases from J, the junction kept 5 bases outside the gene matches. The CDR3 is made up of 16 amino acids.

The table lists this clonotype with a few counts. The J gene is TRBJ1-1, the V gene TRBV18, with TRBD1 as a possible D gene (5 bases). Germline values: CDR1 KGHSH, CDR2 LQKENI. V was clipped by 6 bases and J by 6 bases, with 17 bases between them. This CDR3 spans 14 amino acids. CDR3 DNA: TGTGCCAGCTCCCCGACCCGGGGGGATGCTGAAGCTTTCTTT. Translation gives CASSPTRGDAEAFF.

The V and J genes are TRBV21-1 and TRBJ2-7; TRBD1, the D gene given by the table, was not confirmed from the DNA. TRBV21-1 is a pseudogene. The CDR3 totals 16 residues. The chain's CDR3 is CASRGKTGEVNYEQYF. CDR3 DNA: TGTGCCAGCAGGGGGAAGACAGGGGAAGTTAACTACGAGCAGTACTTC.

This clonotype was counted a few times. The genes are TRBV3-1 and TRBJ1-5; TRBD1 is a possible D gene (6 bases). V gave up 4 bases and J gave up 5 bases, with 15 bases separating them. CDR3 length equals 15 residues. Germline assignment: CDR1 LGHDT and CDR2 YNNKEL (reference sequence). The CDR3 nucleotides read TGTGCCAGCAGCCCTTCATGGGGGCGCGATCAGCCCCAGCATTTT. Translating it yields CASSPSWGRDQPQHF.

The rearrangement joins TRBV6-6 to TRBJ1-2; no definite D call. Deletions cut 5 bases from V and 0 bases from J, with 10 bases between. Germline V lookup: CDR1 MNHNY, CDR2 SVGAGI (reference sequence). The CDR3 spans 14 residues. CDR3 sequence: CASSLPVPNYGYTF. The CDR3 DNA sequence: TGTGCCAGCAGTCTTCCAGTGCCTAACTATGGCTACACCTTC.

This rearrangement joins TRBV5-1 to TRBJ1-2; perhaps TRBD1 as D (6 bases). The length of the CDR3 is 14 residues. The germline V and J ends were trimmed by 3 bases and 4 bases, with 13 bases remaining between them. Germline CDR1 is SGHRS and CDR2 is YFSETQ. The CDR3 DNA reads TGCGCCAGCAGCTCCGGACAGTTAGGCTATGGCTACACCTTC. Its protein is CASSSGQLGYGYTF.

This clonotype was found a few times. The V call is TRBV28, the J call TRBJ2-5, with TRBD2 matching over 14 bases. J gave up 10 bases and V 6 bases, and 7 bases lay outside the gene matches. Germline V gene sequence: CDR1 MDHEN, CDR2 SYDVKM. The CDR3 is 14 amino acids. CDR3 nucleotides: TGTGCCAGCAGCCTGACTAGCGGGGGGGCCTTCCAGTACTTC. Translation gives CASSLTSGGAFQYF.

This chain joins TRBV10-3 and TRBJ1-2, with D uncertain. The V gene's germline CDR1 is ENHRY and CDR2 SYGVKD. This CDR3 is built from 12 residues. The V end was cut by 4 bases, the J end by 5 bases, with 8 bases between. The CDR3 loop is CAISAQEYGYTF. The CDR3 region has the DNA TGTGCCATCAGTGCCCAGGAGTATGGCTACACCTTC.

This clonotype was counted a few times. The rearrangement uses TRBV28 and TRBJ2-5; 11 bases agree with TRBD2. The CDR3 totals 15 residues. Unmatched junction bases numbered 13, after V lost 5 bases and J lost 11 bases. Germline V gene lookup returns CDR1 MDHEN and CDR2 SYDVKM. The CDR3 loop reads CASSQTSGALREQYF. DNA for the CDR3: TGTGCCAGCAGTCAGACTAGCGGGGCCTTGAGGGAGCAGTACTTC.

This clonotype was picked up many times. As DNA, the CDR3 is TGTGCCAGCAGCTTAGCCGGACTAGCTGTTTTAGGAGAGACCCAGTACTTC. It translates to CASSLAGLAVLGETQYF. The chain employs TRBV7-2 and TRBJ2-5, with 8 bases matching TRBD2. Germline lookup yields CDR1 SGHTA and CDR2 FQGNSA. V lost 0 bases, J lost 4 bases, and 10 bases stayed unmatched. The CDR3 contains 17 residues.

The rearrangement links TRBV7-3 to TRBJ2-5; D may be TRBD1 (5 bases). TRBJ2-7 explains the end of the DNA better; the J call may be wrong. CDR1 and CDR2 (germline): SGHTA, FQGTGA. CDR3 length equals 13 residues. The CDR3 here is CASSFTGGYEQYF. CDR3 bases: TGTGCCAGCAGCTTTACAGGCGGTTACGAGCAGTACTTC.

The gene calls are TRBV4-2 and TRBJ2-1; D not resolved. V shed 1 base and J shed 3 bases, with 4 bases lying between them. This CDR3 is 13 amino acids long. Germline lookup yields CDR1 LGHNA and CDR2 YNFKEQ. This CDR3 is CASSQVNYNEQFF. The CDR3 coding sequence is TGTGCCAGCAGCCAAGTTAACTACAATGAGCAGTTCTTC.